This T cell receptor (beta chain) was observed in a study of T-cell reconstitution after alpha-beta-depleted transplantation in children. General study results and limits: TCRbeta diversity was high at day 60 in some patients (a result of surviving recipient T cells and thymic progenitors). In patients about two months after transplant, alpha-beta T cells reportedly arose from several hundred expanded graft clones. Once a year had passed after transplant, T-cell counts and diversity came mostly from newly produced T cells.

Preparation of the TCRbeta library used unique molecular identifiers. From the PCR reads, TCRdb called clonotypes with MiXCR, one entry per CDR3 protein. The repertoire holds some 300,000 distinct CDR3 sequences, with roughly a tenth as singletons. This clonotype was counted ten times or more. The antigen is undetermined. The sequence came from a boy under two years old with acute myeloid leukemia, due to receive a stem cell transplant. Material: PBMCs, obtained before TCRalphabeta/CD19-depleted stem cell transplant.

In nucleotides, the CDR3 is TGCGCCAGCAGCGTTGGGACGGCCATAATGAAGCAGTTCTTC. Translating it yields CASSVGTAIMKQFF. The J gene is TRBJ2-1, the V gene TRBV5-1; the D gene could be TRBD1 or TRBD2 (5 bases each). Trimming left V 4 bases short and J 11 bases short, with 19 bases between. The CDR3 runs to 14 residues. Looked up from germline, CDR1 is SGHRS and CDR2 is YFSETQ.